The rows below give T cell receptor beta chains drawn from one sample of a study of PD-1 blockade in mismatch repair-deficient tumors. TCRdb's copy holds only in-frame clones and misses some; the assay was immunoSEQ multiplex PCR. Of tens of thousands of clones listed, roughly 80% were seen once; the top ten hold less than 6.5%. The input for sequencing was peripheral blood, taken 44 weeks after starting pembrolizumab. The origin of the receptors is an adult with mismatch repair-deficient cancer. Both conserved end residues are part of each CDR3. The D gene is left open where the match is weak. Expanded clones get a size class; other rows say once, few or many, or leave the size out.

J gene: TRBJ2-3
V gene: TRBV5-1
clone size: .
D gene: .
CDR3 protein: CASTTVGAGSGDTQYF
CDR3 DNA: TGCGCCAGCACCACCGTTGGGGCGGGGTCAGGAGATACGCAGTATTTT

J gene: TRBJ2-1
V gene: TRBV11-3
clone size: .
D gene: TRBD2
CDR3 protein: CASSQRLASKDYNEQFF
CDR3 DNA: TGTGCCAGCAGCCAGCGACTAGCTTCTAAGGACTACAATGAGCAGTTCTTC

J gene: TRBJ1-1
V gene: TRBV7-9
clone size: .
D gene: .
CDR3 protein: CASSRVANTEAFF
CDR3 DNA: TGTGCCAGCAGCCGGGTGGCGAACACTGAAGCTTTCTTT

J gene: TRBJ2-1
V gene: TRBV30
clone size: .
D gene: .
CDR3 protein: CAWSVGQYNEQFF
CDR3 DNA: TGTGCCTGGAGTGTCGGACAATACAATGAGCAGTTCTTC

J gene: TRBJ2-3
V gene: TRBV9
clone size: .
D gene: TRBD2
CDR3 protein: CASSVGLAGGPRTDTQYF
CDR3 DNA: TGTGCCAGCAGCGTAGGGCTAGCGGGAGGGCCACGCACAGATACGCAGTATTTT

J gene: TRBJ2-7
V gene: TRBV7-7
clone size: .
D gene: .
CDR3 protein: CASSPRGAVEQYF
CDR3 DNA: TGTGCTAGCAGCCCTCGAGGGGCAGTCGAGCAGTACTTC

J gene: TRBJ1-2
V gene: TRBV5-4
clone size: .
D gene: .
CDR3 protein: CASSQAVQPLYGYTF
CDR3 DNA: TGTGCCAGCAGCCAAGCTGTACAGCCACTCTATGGCTACACCTTC

J gene: TRBJ2-7
V gene: TRBV7-8
clone size: .
D gene: .
CDR3 protein: CASSLAQGYEQYF
CDR3 DNA: TGTGCCAGCAGCTTGGCCCAGGGCTACGAGCAGTACTTC

J gene: TRBJ2-7
V gene: TRBV18
clone size: .
D gene: .
CDR3 protein: CASSPPERVQTPGEQYF
CDR3 DNA: TGTGCCAGCTCACCACCCGAGCGGGTACAAACCCCAGGGGAGCAGTACTTC

J gene: TRBJ1-1
V gene: TRBV25-1
clone size: .
D gene: .
CDR3 protein: CASSEPGRGEAFF
CDR3 DNA: TGTGCCAGCAGTGAGCCCGGACGGGGTGAAGCTTTCTTT

J gene: TRBJ2-7
V gene: TRBV5-1
clone size: .
D gene: .
CDR3 protein: CASSSLDSSYEQYF
CDR3 DNA: TGCGCCAGCAGCTCTTTGGACTCCTCCTACGAGCAGTACTTC

J gene: TRBJ1-1
V gene: TRBV6-6
clone size: .
D gene: .
CDR3 protein: CASSYSLQDTEAFF
CDR3 DNA: TGTGCCAGCAGTTACTCGCTACAGGATACTGAAGCTTTCTTT

J gene: TRBJ2-3
V gene: TRBV5-4
clone size: once
D gene: TRBD1
CDR3 protein: CASRPGTGNSDTQYF
CDR3 DNA: TGTGCCAGCAGGCCGGGGACAGGCAACTCTGATACGCAGTATTTT

J gene: TRBJ2-3
V gene: TRBV7-2
clone size: .
D gene: .
CDR3 protein: CASSRDKGTGTDTQYF
CDR3 DNA: TGTGCCAGCAGCCGGGACAAGGGAACAGGGACAGATACGCAGTATTTT

J gene: TRBJ2-1
V gene: TRBV5-1
clone size: .
D gene: TRBD2
CDR3 protein: CASREGGLWNEQFF
CDR3 DNA: TGCGCCAGCCGGGAGGGGGGCCTATGGAATGAGCAGTTCTTC

J gene: TRBJ2-1
V gene: TRBV7-8
clone size: .
D gene: .
CDR3 protein: CASSSPLGSSYNEQFF
CDR3 DNA: TGTGCCAGCAGCTCCCCTCTTGGCAGCTCCTACAATGAGCAGTTCTTC

J gene: TRBJ2-5
V gene: TRBV7-9
clone size: .
D gene: TRBD1
CDR3 protein: CASSNRDRQGTQYF
CDR3 DNA: TGTGCCAGCAGCAATCGGGACAGACAAGGGACCCAGTACTTC

J gene: TRBJ2-3
V gene: TRBV5-1
clone size: few
D gene: .
CDR3 protein: CASTSLGGHTDTQYF
CDR3 DNA: TGCGCCAGCACCTCTTTGGGGGGCCATACAGATACGCAGTATTTT

J gene: TRBJ2-7
V gene: TRBV28
clone size: .
D gene: .
CDR3 protein: CASTPGDFFYEQYF
CDR3 DNA: TGTGCCAGTACTCCAGGGGACTTCTTCTACGAGCAGTACTTC

J gene: TRBJ1-2
V gene: TRBV6-1
clone size: .
D gene: .
CDR3 protein: CASSEGPGYGYTF
CDR3 DNA: TGTGCCAGCAGTGAGGGTCCAGGCTATGGCTACACCTTC

J gene: TRBJ2-7
V gene: TRBV19
clone size: .
D gene: TRBD1
CDR3 protein: CASSMGQGVSYEQYF
CDR3 DNA: TGTGCCAGTAGTATGGGACAGGGGGTTTCCTACGAGCAGTACTTC

J gene: TRBJ2-2
V gene: TRBV5-4
clone size: .
D gene: TRBD1
CDR3 protein: CASSLGQGHTGELFF
CDR3 DNA: TGTGCCAGCAGCTTGGGACAGGGGCACACCGGGGAGCTGTTTTTT

J gene: TRBJ2-7
V gene: TRBV18
clone size: few
D gene: .
CDR3 protein: CASSPQVEEQYF
CDR3 DNA: TGTGCCAGCTCACCACAGGTAGAAGAGCAGTACTTC

J gene: TRBJ2-5
V gene: TRBV23-1
clone size: .
D gene: TRBD1
CDR3 protein: CAPEPQGVGQETQYF
CDR3 DNA: TGCGCGCCGGAACCCCAGGGGGTCGGCCAAGAGACCCAGTACTTC

J gene: TRBJ2-5
V gene: TRBV7-2
clone size: .
D gene: .
CDR3 protein: CASTPALRVQETQYF
CDR3 DNA: TGTGCCAGCACTCCCGCCCTCAGGGTCCAAGAGACCCAGTACTTC

J gene: TRBJ1-1
V gene: TRBV5-8
clone size: few
D gene: .
CDR3 protein: CASSLQPTPGTEAFF
CDR3 DNA: TGTGCCAGCAGCTTGCAGCCGACCCCGGGGACTGAAGCTTTCTTT

J gene: TRBJ1-1
V gene: TRBV28
clone size: .
D gene: TRBD1
CDR3 protein: CASSFIDRGTAFF
CDR3 DNA: TGTGCCAGCAGTTTCATAGACAGGGGAACGGCTTTCTTT

J gene: TRBJ1-4
V gene: TRBV14
clone size: .
D gene: .
CDR3 protein: CASSQGGIWSNEKLFF
CDR3 DNA: TGTGCCAGCAGCCAGGGGGGAATTTGGTCGAATGAAAAACTGTTTTTT

J gene: TRBJ2-3
V gene: TRBV5-1
clone size: .
D gene: .
CDR3 protein: CASSPEGTPRDTQYF
CDR3 DNA: TGCGCCAGCAGCCCGGAGGGGACCCCGCGAGATACGCAGTATTTT

J gene: TRBJ2-6
V gene: TRBV19
clone size: .
D gene: .
CDR3 protein: CASSITGSGANVLTF
CDR3 DNA: TGTGCCAGTAGTATTACAGGGTCCGGGGCCAACGTCCTGACTTTC

J gene: TRBJ2-7
V gene: TRBV6-6
clone size: .
D gene: .
CDR3 protein: CASSQGKYEQYF
CDR3 DNA: TGTGCCAGCAGCCAGGGGAAGTACGAGCAGTACTTC

J gene: TRBJ2-7
V gene: TRBV5-1
clone size: .
D gene: TRBD2
CDR3 protein: CASKQREGLVHEQYF
CDR3 DNA: TGCGCCAGCAAACAGCGGGAGGGCCTCGTCCACGAGCAGTACTTC

J gene: TRBJ1-3
V gene: TRBV30
clone size: once
D gene: .
CDR3 protein: CAWSVASGSGNTIYF
CDR3 DNA: TGTGCCTGGAGTGTAGCGTCAGGCTCTGGAAACACCATATATTTT

J gene: TRBJ2-1
V gene: TRBV7-9
clone size: .
D gene: TRBD2
CDR3 protein: CASSPAGGRAGEQFF
CDR3 DNA: TGTGCCAGCAGCCCGGCGGGCGGGAGGGCGGGTGAGCAGTTCTTC

J gene: TRBJ2-1
V gene: TRBV10-2
clone size: .
D gene: TRBD2
CDR3 protein: CASSGLAGGNEQFF
CDR3 DNA: TGCGCCAGCAGTGGACTAGCGGGAGGGAATGAGCAGTTCTTC

J gene: TRBJ2-7
V gene: TRBV11-2
clone size: .
D gene: TRBD1
CDR3 protein: CASSRDRADLGYEQYF
CDR3 DNA: TGTGCCAGCAGCCGGGACAGGGCGGACTTGGGCTACGAGCAGTACTTC

J gene: TRBJ1-4
V gene: TRBV27
clone size: .
D gene: .
CDR3 protein: CASSWSLNEKLFF
CDR3 DNA: TGTGCCAGCTCGTGGTCACTGAATGAAAAACTGTTTTTT

J gene: TRBJ2-7
V gene: TRBV5-6
clone size: .
D gene: .
CDR3 protein: CASSLKRPNEQYF
CDR3 DNA: TGTGCCAGCAGCTTGAAGCGACCGAACGAGCAGTACTTC

J gene: TRBJ2-5
V gene: TRBV5-1
clone size: once
D gene: TRBD1
CDR3 protein: CASSISGTGGETQYF
CDR3 DNA: TGCGCCAGCAGCATATCCGGGACAGGGGGAGAGACCCAGTACTTC

J gene: TRBJ2-5
V gene: TRBV4-2
clone size: .
D gene: .
CDR3 protein: CASSQRTGYQETQYF
CDR3 DNA: TGTGCCAGCAGCCAACGTACAGGGTACCAAGAGACCCAGTACTTC

J gene: TRBJ1-1
V gene: TRBV29-1
clone size: .
D gene: TRBD1
CDR3 protein: CSVCRQGCKNTEAFF
CDR3 DNA: TGCAGCGTATGCAGACAGGGATGCAAGAACACTGAAGCTTTCTTT

J gene: TRBJ1-3
V gene: TRBV4-2
clone size: .
D gene: .
CDR3 protein: CASSQELWDVGSGNTIYF
CDR3 DNA: TGTGCCAGCAGCCAAGAACTTTGGGATGTTGGCTCTGGAAACACCATATATTTT

J gene: TRBJ2-7
V gene: TRBV23-1
clone size: few
D gene: TRBD1
CDR3 protein: CASSRPQGALYYEQYF
CDR3 DNA: TGCGCCAGCAGTCGACCACAGGGGGCGCTTTACTACGAGCAGTACTTC

J gene: TRBJ2-2
V gene: TRBV5-1
clone size: once
D gene: TRBD2
CDR3 protein: CASRESGREAGELFF
CDR3 DNA: TGCGCCAGTAGGGAGAGCGGGAGAGAGGCCGGGGAGCTGTTTTTT

J gene: TRBJ2-5
V gene: TRBV5-4
clone size: .
D gene: TRBD2
CDR3 protein: CASSLDLAGAQETQYF
CDR3 DNA: TGTGCCAGCAGCTTGGATTTAGCGGGAGCACAAGAGACCCAGTACTTC

J gene: TRBJ1-1
V gene: TRBV7-3
clone size: .
D gene: .
CDR3 protein: CASSQQGITEAFF
CDR3 DNA: TGTGCCAGCAGCCAACAGGGTATCACTGAAGCTTTCTTT

J gene: TRBJ2-3
V gene: TRBV7-9
clone size: few
D gene: TRBD1
CDR3 protein: CASSTTGGYTDTQYF
CDR3 DNA: TGTGCCAGCAGCACGACAGGGGGATACACAGATACGCAGTATTTT

J gene: TRBJ2-7
V gene: TRBV18
clone size: .
D gene: TRBD1
CDR3 protein: CASSPPGTDYEQYF
CDR3 DNA: TGTGCCAGCTCACCACCCGGGACAGACTACGAGCAGTACTTC

J gene: TRBJ2-1
V gene: TRBV14
clone size: .
D gene: .
CDR3 protein: CASSQDRPHNEQFF
CDR3 DNA: TGTGCCAGCAGCCAAGATCGCCCTCACAATGAGCAGTTCTTC

J gene: TRBJ1-1
V gene: TRBV30
clone size: .
D gene: TRBD1
CDR3 protein: CAWSITGARTEAFF
CDR3 DNA: TGTGCCTGGAGTATCACAGGGGCGAGGACTGAAGCTTTCTTT

J gene: TRBJ2-1
V gene: TRBV7-9
clone size: .
D gene: .
CDR3 protein: CASSPSPYNEQFF
CDR3 DNA: TGTGCCAGCAGCCCCAGCCCCTACAATGAGCAGTTCTTC

J gene: TRBJ1-2
V gene: TRBV7-2
clone size: .
D gene: .
CDR3 protein: CASSRQLNYGYTF
CDR3 DNA: TGTGCCAGCAGTCGACAACTTAACTATGGCTACACCTTC

J gene: TRBJ2-1
V gene: TRBV12-5
clone size: many
D gene: .
CDR3 protein: CASGLVLWKGPSYNEQFF
CDR3 DNA: TGTGCTAGTGGTTTGGTACTATGGAAGGGGCCATCCTACAATGAGCAGTTCTTC

J gene: TRBJ2-7
V gene: TRBV29-1
clone size: few
D gene: .
CDR3 protein: CSVDQGPYEQYF
CDR3 DNA: TGCAGCGTTGATCAGGGGCCCTACGAGCAGTACTTC

J gene: TRBJ1-2
V gene: TRBV18
clone size: .
D gene: TRBD1
CDR3 protein: CASSPGTGSGYTF
CDR3 DNA: TGTGCCAGCTCCCCGGGGACAGGGAGCGGCTACACCTTC